The TCR beta chain under discussion was sequenced for a study of T cells in Graves' hyperthyroidism and ophthalmopathy. Whole-study results and caveats: Ophthalmopathy and stable hyperthyroidism were told apart by a 13 V-J model. The majority of expanded thyroid clonotypes above 0.001 also appeared in blood.

Amplification yielded TCR beta CDR3 regions, with RNA transcripts as the source. The HTBI primer set drove a first-round RT-PCR of the TCR CDR3. Using its own MiXCR run on the multiplex PCR reads, TCRdb lists one record per CDR3 protein. The sample consists of hundreds of thousands of distinct CDR3 sequences, 35% to 40% of them appearing once. In regard to this clonotype: Its antigen is not known.

The hyperthyroidism was newly diagnosed and had lasted under 2 months; the patients were aged 18 to 65. Uncontrolled infection, other autoimmune disease, pregnancy or lactation excluded patients. CDR3 length equals 14 residues. Per the germline V gene, CDR1 is LNHDA and CDR2 is SQIVND (reference sequence). V lost 6 bases, J lost 2 bases, and 11 bases lay in between. The sequenced sample was blood. The rearrangement joins TRBV19 to TRBJ1-3, with a tentative D call TRBD1 (6 bases). The TCR originated in a man aged 18 to 35 with Graves' hyperthyroidism. CDR3 in DNA: TGTGCCAGTAGCGTTACAGGGCCTGGAAACACCATATATTTT. It is translated as CASSVTGPGNTIYF.